This TCR beta chain was documented in a study of blood T cell repertoires in COVID-19. The Seattle patients, enrolled during active infection, were followed longitudinally. Profiled with immunoSEQ multiplex PCR; TCRdb holds only in-frame clones, not every one. Of just over 250,000 clones listed, more than 85% were seen once; the top ten hold under 3%. This clone was counted only a few times. The TCR was taken from a person under 30 with COVID-19, enrolled during active disease. Source material: peripheral blood.

CDR3 sequence (DNA): TGTGCCACCAGCAGAGGAGTTACGGGCACCGGGGAGCTGTTTTTT. As protein: CATSRGVTGTGELFF. The chain employs TRBV15 and TRBJ2-2; D is ambiguous. Trimming left V 1 base short and J 4 bases short, with 10 bases between. This CDR3 spans 15 amino acids. Germline CDR1 is LNHNV and CDR2 is YYDKDF (reference sequence).